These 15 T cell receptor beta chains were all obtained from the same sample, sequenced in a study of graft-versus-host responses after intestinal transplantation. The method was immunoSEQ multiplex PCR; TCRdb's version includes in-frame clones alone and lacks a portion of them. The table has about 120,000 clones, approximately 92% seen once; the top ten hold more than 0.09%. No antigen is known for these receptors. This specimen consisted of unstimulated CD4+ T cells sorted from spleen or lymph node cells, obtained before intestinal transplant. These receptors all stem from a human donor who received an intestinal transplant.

CDR3 DNA sequence: TGTGCCAGCAGCCAGCAGGGCGGACAGCTCTATGGCTACACCTTC. This encodes CASSQQGGQLYGYTF. The J gene is TRBJ1-2, the V gene TRBV7-6; possible D gene TRBD1, 6 bases. Germline V gives CDR1 SGHVS, CDR2 FNYEAQ. The CDR3 is 15 residues long. The ends were cut back, 5 bases at V and 4 bases at J, with 17 bases in the middle.

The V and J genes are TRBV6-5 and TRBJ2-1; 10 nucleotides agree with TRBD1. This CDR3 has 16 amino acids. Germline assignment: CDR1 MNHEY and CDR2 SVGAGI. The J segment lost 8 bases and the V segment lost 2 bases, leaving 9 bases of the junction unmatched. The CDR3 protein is CASSYAPGTGVDEQFF. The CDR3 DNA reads TGTGCCAGCAGTTACGCTCCCGGGACAGGGGTGGATGAGCAGTTCTTC.

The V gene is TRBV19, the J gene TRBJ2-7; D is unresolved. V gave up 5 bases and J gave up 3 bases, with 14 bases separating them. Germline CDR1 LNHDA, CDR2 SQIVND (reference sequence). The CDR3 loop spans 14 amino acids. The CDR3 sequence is CASSYKDWGYEQYF. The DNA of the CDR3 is TGTGCCAGTAGTTATAAAGACTGGGGCTACGAGCAGTACTTC.

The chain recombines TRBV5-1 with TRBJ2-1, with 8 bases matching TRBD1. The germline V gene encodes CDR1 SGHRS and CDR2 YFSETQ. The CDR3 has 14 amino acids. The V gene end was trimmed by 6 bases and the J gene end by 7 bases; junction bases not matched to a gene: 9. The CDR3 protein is CASIGDRGQNEQFF. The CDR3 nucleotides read TGCGCCAGCATCGGAGACAGGGGTCAGAATGAGCAGTTCTTC.

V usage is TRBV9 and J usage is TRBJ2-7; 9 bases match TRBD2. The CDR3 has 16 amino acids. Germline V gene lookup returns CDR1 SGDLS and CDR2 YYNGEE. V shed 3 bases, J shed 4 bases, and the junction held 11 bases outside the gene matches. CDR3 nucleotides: TGTGCCAGCAGCGCCGGGATAGCGGGAGTTCGGTACGAGCAGTACTTC. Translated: CASSAGIAGVRYEQYF.

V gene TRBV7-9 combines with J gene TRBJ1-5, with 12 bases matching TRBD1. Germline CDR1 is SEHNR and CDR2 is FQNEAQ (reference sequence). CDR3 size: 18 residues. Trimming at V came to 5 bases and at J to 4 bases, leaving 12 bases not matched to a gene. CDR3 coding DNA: TGTGCCAGCAGCCTAATAGGGACAGGGGGCGCCGAGAATCAGCCCCAGCATTTT. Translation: CASSLIGTGGAENQPQHF.

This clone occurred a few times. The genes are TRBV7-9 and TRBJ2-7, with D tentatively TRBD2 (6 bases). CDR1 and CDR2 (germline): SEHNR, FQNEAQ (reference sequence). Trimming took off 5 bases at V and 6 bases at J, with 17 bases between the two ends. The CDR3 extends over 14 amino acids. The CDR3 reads CASSPHPTGGEQYF. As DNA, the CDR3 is TGTGCCAGCAGCCCACACCCGACCGGGGGCGAGCAGTACTTC.

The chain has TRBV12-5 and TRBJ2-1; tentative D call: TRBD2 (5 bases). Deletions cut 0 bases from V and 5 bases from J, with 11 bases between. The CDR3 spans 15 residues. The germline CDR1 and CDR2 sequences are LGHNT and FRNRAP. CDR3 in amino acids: CASGLVRSGDNEQFF. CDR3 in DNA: TGTGCTAGTGGTTTGGTACGAAGCGGAGACAATGAGCAGTTCTTC.

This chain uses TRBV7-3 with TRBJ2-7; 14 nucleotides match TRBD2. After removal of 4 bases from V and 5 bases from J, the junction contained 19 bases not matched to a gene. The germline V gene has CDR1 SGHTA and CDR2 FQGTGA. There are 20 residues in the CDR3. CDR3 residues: CASSSQGRGLAGERLHEQYF. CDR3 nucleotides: TGTGCCAGCAGCTCGCAGGGGCGGGGACTAGCGGGAGAGCGGCTCCACGAGCAGTACTTC.

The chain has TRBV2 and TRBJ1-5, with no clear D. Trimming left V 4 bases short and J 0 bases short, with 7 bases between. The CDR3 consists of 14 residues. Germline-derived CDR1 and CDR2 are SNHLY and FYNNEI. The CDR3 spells CASSVVVSNQPQHF. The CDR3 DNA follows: TGTGCCAGCAGTGTCGTTGTTAGCAATCAGCCCCAGCATTTT.

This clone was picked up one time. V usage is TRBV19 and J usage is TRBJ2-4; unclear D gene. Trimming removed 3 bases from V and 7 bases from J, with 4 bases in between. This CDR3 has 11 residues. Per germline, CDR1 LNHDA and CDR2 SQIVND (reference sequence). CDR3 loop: CASSIENIQYF. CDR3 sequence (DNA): TGTGCCAGTAGTATCGAGAACATTCAGTACTTC. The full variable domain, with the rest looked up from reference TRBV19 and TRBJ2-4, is DGGITQSPKYLFRKEGQNVTLSCEQNLNHDAMYWYRQDPGQGLRLIYYSQIVNDFQKGDIAEGYSVSREKKESFPLTVTSAQKNPTAFYLCASSIENIQYFGAGTRLSVL.

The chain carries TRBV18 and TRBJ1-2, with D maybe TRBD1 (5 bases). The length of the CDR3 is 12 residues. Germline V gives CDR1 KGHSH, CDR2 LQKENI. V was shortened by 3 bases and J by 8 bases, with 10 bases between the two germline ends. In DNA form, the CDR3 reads TGTGCCAGCTCACCTGTTAGGGGCGGCTACACCTTC. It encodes CASSPVRGGYTF.

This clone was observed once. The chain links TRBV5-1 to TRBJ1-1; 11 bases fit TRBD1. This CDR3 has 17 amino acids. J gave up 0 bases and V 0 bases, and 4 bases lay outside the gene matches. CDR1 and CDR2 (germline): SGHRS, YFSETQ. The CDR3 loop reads CASSLGGTGGLNTEAFF. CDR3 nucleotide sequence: TGCGCCAGCAGCTTGGGGGGGACAGGGGGTTTGAACACTGAAGCTTTCTTT.

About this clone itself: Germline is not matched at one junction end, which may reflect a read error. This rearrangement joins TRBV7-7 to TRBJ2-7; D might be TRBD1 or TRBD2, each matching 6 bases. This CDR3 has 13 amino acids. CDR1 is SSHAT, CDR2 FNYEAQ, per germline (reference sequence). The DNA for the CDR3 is TGTGCTAGCAGCTTAGTTACGGGGGCCGAGCAGTACTTC. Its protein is CASSLVTGAEQYF.

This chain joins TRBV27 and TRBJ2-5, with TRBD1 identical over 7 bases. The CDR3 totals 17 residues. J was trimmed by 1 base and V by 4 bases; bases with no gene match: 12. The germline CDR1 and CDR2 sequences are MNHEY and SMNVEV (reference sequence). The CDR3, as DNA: TGTGCCAGCAGTTCCACAGGGGCTGTACGTTCCCAAGAGACCCAGTACTTC. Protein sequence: CASSSTGAVRSQETQYF.